One sample yielded the 13 T cell receptor beta chains listed below, sequenced in a study of shared clonotypes between healthy human individuals. Here immunoSEQ multiplex PCR was the method, and the copy in TCRdb shows in-frame clones only, minus some. The sample holds some 790,000 clones, 72% seen once. Material for sequencing was memory CD4+ T cells sorted from blood. As to subset: CD45RA-negative fraction. These receptors all stem from a woman aged 25 to 39 in good health.

V and J are TRBV9 and TRBJ1-2; TRBD1 matches 7 bases. The V gene's germline CDR1 is SGDLS and CDR2 YYNGEE. The CDR3 covers 14 residues. V dropped 5 bases and J dropped 2; count of bases not matched to a gene: 6. CDR3 sequence reads: CASSRTGTNYGYTF. For the CDR3, the DNA is TGTGCCAGCAGTAGGACAGGTACCAACTATGGCTACACCTTC.

The table lists this clone with a count of one. This rearrangement joins TRBV5-1 to TRBJ2-7; D is possibly TRBD2 (6 bases). CDR3 length: 14 residues. Germline V CDR1 and CDR2: SGHRS, YFSETQ. The V and J ends lost 6 bases and 2 bases respectively, with 15 bases between them. The CDR3, as DNA: TGCGCCAGCACCAACCCGGGAGAACCCTACGAGCAGTACTTC. It specifies CASTNPGEPYEQYF.

Points on this clone: This sample includes further DNA sequences coding for the same CDR3. This rearrangement joins TRBV5-1 to TRBJ2-1; D gene ambiguous. Germline CDR1 SGHRS, CDR2 YFSETQ. Deletions cut 0 bases from V and 6 bases from J, with 7 bases between. This CDR3 contains 13 residues. The DNA for the CDR3 is TGCGCCAGCAGCTTGGGCTCGTCCAATGAGCAGTTCTTC. Its protein product is CASSLGSSNEQFF.

The count of this clone is one. The chain has TRBV28 and TRBJ2-7; 7 nucleotides agree with TRBD2. The germline V gene encodes CDR1 MDHEN and CDR2 SYDVKM. This CDR3 is built from 18 residues. Unmatched junction bases numbered 14, after V lost 2 bases and J lost 1 base. This CDR3 is CASSLKLFREDTSYEQYF. The CDR3 DNA reads TGTGCCAGCAGTTTAAAGTTATTTCGGGAGGATACGTCCTACGAGCAGTACTTC.

The rearrangement joins TRBV7-8 to TRBJ2-7; D unclear. CDR3 size: 12 residues. From germline, CDR1 is SGHVS and CDR2 FQNEAQ. V lost 8 bases and J lost 6, with 14 bases in between. DNA of the CDR3: TGTGCCAGCTTCTTGGTGTTAGGCGAGCAGTACTTC. Protein: CASFLVLGEQYF.

This sequence joins TRBV11-1 and TRBJ1-5, with 12 positions matching TRBD1. Unmatched junction bases numbered 6, after V lost 3 bases and J lost 3 bases. In germline, CDR1 is SGHAT, CDR2 FQDESV (reference sequence). The CDR3 consists of 17 residues. The CDR3 loop reads CASSFLPGQGANQPQHF. DNA of the CDR3: TGTGCCAGCAGCTTCCTGCCGGGACAGGGGGCCAATCAGCCCCAGCATTTT.

The chain uses TRBV9 and TRBJ1-2, with 8 bases lining up with TRBD1. The CDR3 runs 14 residues. V was pared by 4 bases and J by 10 bases, with 12 bases of the junction left unmatched. The V gene's germline CDR1 is SGDLS and CDR2 YYNGEE. Here the CDR3 reads CASSPRTTGEDYTF. The CDR3, as DNA: TGTGCCAGCAGCCCACGAACGACAGGGGAGGACTACACCTTC. Full variable domain (rest looked up from reference TRBV9 and TRBJ1-2): DSGVTQTPKHLITATGQRVTLRCSPRSGDLSVYWYQQSLDQGLQFLIQYYNGEERAKGNILERFSAQQFPDLHSELNLSSLELGDSALYFCASSPRTTGEDYTFGSGTRLTVV.

Only a few counts were recorded for this clone. The chain links TRBV28 to TRBJ2-7; perhaps D is TRBD1 or TRBD2 (7 bases each). CDR1 MDHEN and CDR2 SYDVKM come from the germline V gene. The ends were cut back, 5 bases at V and 3 bases at J, with 23 bases in the middle. This CDR3 spans 17 amino acids. The DNA for the CDR3 is TGTGCCAGCAGTCCCCAGGGGGGAGCGGGACAAAACTACGAGCAGTACTTC. Its protein is CASSPQGGAGQNYEQYF.

V gene TRBV5-1 combines with J gene TRBJ2-5; no clear D gene. From germline, CDR1 is SGHRS and CDR2 YFSETQ. With 4 bases removed from V and 2 bases from J, the gap between germline ends came to 9 bases. The CDR3 covers 13 residues. This CDR3 is CASSPQVQETQYF. For the CDR3, the DNA is TGCGCCAGCAGCCCCCAGGTACAAGAGACCCAGTACTTC.

This clone occurred many times. The chain carries TRBV6-5 and TRBJ2-1; 7 bases are shared with TRBD1. CDR1 MNHEY and CDR2 SVGAGI come from the germline V gene. The CDR3 loop spans 15 amino acids. V was clipped by 5 bases and J by 4 bases; unmatched bases: 8. CDR3: CASSQNGQVYNEQFF. The CDR3 nucleotides are TGTGCCAGCAGTCAAAACGGACAGGTTTACAATGAGCAGTTCTTC.

This chain links TRBV10-1 with TRBJ2-5; a possible D gene is TRBD2 (6 bases). V was shortened by 2 bases and J by 5 bases, with 9 bases between the two germline ends. CDR1 and CDR2 from the germline V gene are WNHNN and SYGVQD (reference sequence). CDR3 length: 13 residues. Here the CDR3 reads CASSEPGGETQYF. The CDR3 DNA follows: TGCGCCAGCAGTGAGCCTGGAGGGGAGACCCAGTACTTC.

Of note for this clone: A much larger clone lies one base from this, so it may be a read error. Other DNA sequences in this specimen translate into the identical CDR3. The gene calls are TRBV5-1 and TRBJ2-5; TRBD1 agrees at 9 bases. V dropped 4 bases and J dropped 0; count of bases not matched to a gene: 4. Germline lookup yields CDR1 SGHRS and CDR2 YFSETQ. The CDR3 extends over 15 amino acids. CDR3 coding DNA: TGCGCCAGCAGCCTGGGGGACAGGGACCAAGAGACCCAGTACTTC. This codes for CASSLGDRDQETQYF.

This clone appeared a few times. The rearrangement uses TRBV18 and TRBJ2-3; 10 positions match TRBD2. Trimming removed 3 bases from V and 3 bases from J; junction bases left unmatched: 3. There are 15 residues in the CDR3. Per germline, CDR1 KGHSH and CDR2 LQKENI. DNA of the CDR3: TGTGCCAGCTCACCCCTTAGCGGGAGGACAGATACGCAGTATTTT. This codes for CASSPLSGRTDTQYF.